This TCR beta chain was captured by sequencing in a study of T cell repertoires in cytomegalovirus infection. Study background: Public TCR beta signatures indicated both CMV infection and matching HLA type. Study-wide results and caveats: Carriers of CMV and the relevant HLA type were discriminated by public TCR beta frequency.

Via MiXCR, TCRdb re-called the reads, giving one row per CDR3 protein. The sample includes some 900,000 distinct CDR3 sequences, approximately 32% of them seen just once. Germline lookup yields CDR1 SGHTA and CDR2 FQGNSA. V shed 1 base, J shed 0 bases, and the junction held 6 bases outside the gene matches. CDR3 length: 19 residues. This clonotype was counted ten times or more. What it binds is not known. The sequence was collected from a human donor in good health (CMV status not recorded). Some clones in this sample may be carry-over from other donors' samples. Specimen: cultured CD8+ T cells from PBMCs, collected from culture after CMV antigen stimulation. This chain connects TRBV7-2 to TRBJ2-4, with 13 bases fitting TRBD2. The CDR3 here is CASSLGLAGGILAKNIQYF. The DNA of the CDR3 is TGTGCCAGCAGCTTAGGACTAGCGGGAGGAATACTAGCCAAAAACATTCAGTACTTC.